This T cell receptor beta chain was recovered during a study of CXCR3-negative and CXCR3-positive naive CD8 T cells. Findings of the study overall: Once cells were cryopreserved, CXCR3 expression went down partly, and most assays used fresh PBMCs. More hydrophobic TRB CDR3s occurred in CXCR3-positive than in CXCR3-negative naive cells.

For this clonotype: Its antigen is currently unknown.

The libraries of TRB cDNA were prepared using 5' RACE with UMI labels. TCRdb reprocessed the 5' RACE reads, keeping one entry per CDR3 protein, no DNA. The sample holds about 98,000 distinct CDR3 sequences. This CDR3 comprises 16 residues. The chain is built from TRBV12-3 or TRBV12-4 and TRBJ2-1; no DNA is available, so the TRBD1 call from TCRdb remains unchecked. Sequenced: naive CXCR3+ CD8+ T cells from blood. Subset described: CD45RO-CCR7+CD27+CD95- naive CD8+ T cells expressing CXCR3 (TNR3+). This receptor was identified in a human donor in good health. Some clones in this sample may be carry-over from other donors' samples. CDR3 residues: CASSLTGQGSYNEQFF.